These 3 T cell receptor beta chains were all obtained from the same sample, sequenced in a study of cytomegalovirus exposure and HLA in healthy donors. Primers included in the PCR were 60 Vbeta and 13 Jbeta primers. TCRdb's table, derived via immunoSEQ multiplex PCR, lists solely in-frame clones and lacks some. Here the sample spans under 200,000 clones, roughly two thirds being singletons. The sample comprised PBMCs. All receptors derive from a woman aged 18-30 years in good health and CMV-seropositive.

This clone occurred a few times. The chain uses TRBV6-6 and TRBJ2-7; 7 bases fit TRBD2. The trim removed 2 bases at V and 2 bases at J, leaving 6 bases unmatched. Germline values: CDR1 MNHNY, CDR2 SVGAGI (reference sequence). The CDR3 consists of 15 residues. The CDR3 region is CASSYPPREAYEQYF. DNA for the CDR3: TGTGCCAGCAGTTACCCCCCCCGGGAGGCCTACGAGCAGTACTTC.

V usage is TRBV25-1 and J usage is TRBJ2-1; D may be TRBD2 (6 bases). The ends were cut back, 3 bases at V and 6 bases at J, with 12 bases in the middle. This CDR3 spans 14 amino acids. The V gene's germline CDR1 is MGHDK and CDR2 SYGVNS. The CDR3 loop is CASSDLAKINEQFF. The CDR3 DNA is TGTGCCAGCAGTGACCTAGCGAAAATCAATGAGCAGTTCTTC.

The chain employs TRBV30 and TRBJ1-2; 9 positions match TRBD1. CDR1 is GTSNPN and CDR2 is SVGIG in the germline V gene (reference sequence). V was pared by 4 bases and J by 0 bases, with 3 bases of the junction left unmatched. The CDR3 has 14 residues. Here the CDR3 DNA reads TGTGCCTGGATCGGGACAGGGTCTAACTATGGCTACACCTTC. This codes for CAWIGTGSNYGYTF.